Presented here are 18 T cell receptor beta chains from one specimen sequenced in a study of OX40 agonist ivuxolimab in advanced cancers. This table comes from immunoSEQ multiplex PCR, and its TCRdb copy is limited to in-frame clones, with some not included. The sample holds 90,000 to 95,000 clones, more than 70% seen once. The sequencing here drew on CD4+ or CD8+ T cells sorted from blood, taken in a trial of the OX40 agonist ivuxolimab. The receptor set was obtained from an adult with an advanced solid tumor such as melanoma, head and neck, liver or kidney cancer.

The CDR3 DNA reads as TGTGCCAGCAGCTTATCTCTAGGAGCGGTTTCCGGGGAGCTGTTTTTT. It yields the protein CASSLSLGAVSGELFF. The rearrangement joins TRBV7-2 to TRBJ2-2; weak D call: TRBD2 (5 bases). The V end lost 2 bases, the J end lost 6 bases, and 16 bases lay between the germline ends. The germline V gene has CDR1 SGHTA and CDR2 FQGNSA. The CDR3 has 16 amino acids.

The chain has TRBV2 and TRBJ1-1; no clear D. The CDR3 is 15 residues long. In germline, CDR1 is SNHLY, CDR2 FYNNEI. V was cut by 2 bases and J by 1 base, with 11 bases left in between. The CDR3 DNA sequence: TGTGCCAGCAGTGAACTACAGAACTCGAACACTGAAGCTTTCTTT. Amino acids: CASSELQNSNTEAFF.

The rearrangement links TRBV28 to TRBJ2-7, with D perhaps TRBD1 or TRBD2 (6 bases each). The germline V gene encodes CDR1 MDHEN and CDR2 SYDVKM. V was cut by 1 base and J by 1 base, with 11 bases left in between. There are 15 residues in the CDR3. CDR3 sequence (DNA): TGTGCCAGCAGTTTATCGGGGGCGCGGTCCTACGAGCAGTACTTC. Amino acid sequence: CASSLSGARSYEQYF. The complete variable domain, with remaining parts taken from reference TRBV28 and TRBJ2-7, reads DVKVTQSSRYLVKRTGEKVFLECVQDMDHENMFWYRQDPGLGLRLIYFSYDVKMKEKGDIPEGYSVSREKKERFSLILESASTNQTSMYLCASSLSGARSYEQYFGPGTRLTVT.

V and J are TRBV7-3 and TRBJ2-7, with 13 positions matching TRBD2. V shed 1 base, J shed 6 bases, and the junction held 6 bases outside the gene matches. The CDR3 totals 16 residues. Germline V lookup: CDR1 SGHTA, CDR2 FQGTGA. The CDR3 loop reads CASSLNGGTSGTEQYF. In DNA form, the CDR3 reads TGTGCCAGCAGCTTAAATGGCGGGACTAGCGGGACCGAGCAGTACTTC.

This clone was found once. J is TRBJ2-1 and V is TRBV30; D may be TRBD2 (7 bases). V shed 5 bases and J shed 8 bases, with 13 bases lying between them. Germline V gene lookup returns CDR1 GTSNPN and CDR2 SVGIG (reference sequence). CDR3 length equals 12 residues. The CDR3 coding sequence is TGTGCCTGGGGGGACGGGGGGCATGAGCAGTTCTTC. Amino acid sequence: CAWGDGGHEQFF. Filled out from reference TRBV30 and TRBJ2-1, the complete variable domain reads SQTIHQWPATLVQPVGSPLSLECTVEGTSNPNLYWYRQAAGRGLQLLFYSVGIGQISSEVPQNLSASRPQDRQFILSSKKLLLSDSGFYLCAWGDGGHEQFFGPGTRLTVL.

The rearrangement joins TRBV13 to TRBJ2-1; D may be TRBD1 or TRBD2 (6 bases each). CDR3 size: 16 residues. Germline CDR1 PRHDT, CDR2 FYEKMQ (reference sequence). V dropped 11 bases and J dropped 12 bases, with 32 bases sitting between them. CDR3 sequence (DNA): TGTGCCTCCCGGCCCTCACAGGGCGGGCTGGGGGAGGCGCAGTTCTTC. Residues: CASRPSQGGLGEAQFF.

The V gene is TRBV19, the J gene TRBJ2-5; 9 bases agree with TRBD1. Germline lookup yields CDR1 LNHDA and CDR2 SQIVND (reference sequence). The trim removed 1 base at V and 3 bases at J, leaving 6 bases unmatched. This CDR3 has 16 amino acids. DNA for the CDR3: TGTGCCAGTAGTATAGCAAAGACAGGGGGGAAAGAGACCCAGTACTTC. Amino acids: CASSIAKTGGKETQYF.

CDR3 DNA sequence: TGTGCCAGCAAGATAGGGACAGGGGTCTACGAGCAGTACTTC. Its translation is CASKIGTGVYEQYF. V usage is TRBV28 and J usage is TRBJ2-7; 10 nucleotides match TRBD1. From germline, CDR1 is MDHEN and CDR2 SYDVKM. The CDR3 spans 14 residues. V lost 7 bases to trimming and J lost 3 bases; unmatched junction nucleotides: 6.

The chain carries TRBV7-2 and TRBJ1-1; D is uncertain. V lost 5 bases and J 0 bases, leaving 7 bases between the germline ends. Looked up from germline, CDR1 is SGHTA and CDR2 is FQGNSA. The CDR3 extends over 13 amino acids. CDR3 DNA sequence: TGTGCCAGCAGCGCGACCCTGAACACTGAAGCTTTCTTT. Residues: CASSATLNTEAFF.

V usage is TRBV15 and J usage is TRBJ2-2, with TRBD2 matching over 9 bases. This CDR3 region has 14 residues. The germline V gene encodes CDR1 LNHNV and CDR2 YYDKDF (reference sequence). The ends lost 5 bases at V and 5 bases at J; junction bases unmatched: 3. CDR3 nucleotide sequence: TGTGCCACCAGCCGAGCGGGAGGTACCGGGGAGCTGTTTTTT. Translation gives CATSRAGGTGELFF.

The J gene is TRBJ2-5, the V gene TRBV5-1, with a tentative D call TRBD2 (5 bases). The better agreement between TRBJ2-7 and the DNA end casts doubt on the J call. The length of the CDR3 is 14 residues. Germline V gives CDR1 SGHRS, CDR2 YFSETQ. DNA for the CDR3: TGCGCCAGCAGCTCCGGACTGCTCTCCTACGAGCAGTACTTC. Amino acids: CASSSGLLSYEQYF.

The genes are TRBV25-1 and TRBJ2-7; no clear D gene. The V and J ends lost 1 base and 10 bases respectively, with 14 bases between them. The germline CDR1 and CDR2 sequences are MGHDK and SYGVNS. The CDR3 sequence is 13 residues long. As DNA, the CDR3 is TGTGCCAGCAGTGAATTTAATAGGGCGGTCCAGTACTTC. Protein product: CASSEFNRAVQYF.

CDR3 nucleotides: TGTGCCAGCAGCTTGCAAGCCCCCTATGGCTACACCTTC. Translating it yields CASSLQAPYGYTF. The rearrangement uses TRBV5-6 and TRBJ1-2; D unclear. The CDR3 length is 13 residues. V was shortened by 1 base and J by 4 bases, with 8 bases between the two germline ends. The germline gives CDR1 SGHDT, CDR2 YYEEEE.

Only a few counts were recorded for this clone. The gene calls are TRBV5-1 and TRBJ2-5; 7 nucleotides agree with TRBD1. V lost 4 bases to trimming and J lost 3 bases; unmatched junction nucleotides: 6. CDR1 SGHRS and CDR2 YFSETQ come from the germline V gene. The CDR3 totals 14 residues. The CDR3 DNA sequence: TGCGCCAGCAGCCACCCAGGGACAGAAGAGACCCAGTACTTC. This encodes CASSHPGTEETQYF.

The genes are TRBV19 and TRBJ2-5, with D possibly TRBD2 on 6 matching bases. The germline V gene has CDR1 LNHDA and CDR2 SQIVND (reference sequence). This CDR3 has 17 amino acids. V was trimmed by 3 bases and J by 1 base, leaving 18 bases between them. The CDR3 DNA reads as TGTGCCAGTAGTATGAGGTCCGGGGGATTGGGCCAAGAGACCCAGTACTTC. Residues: CASSMRSGGLGQETQYF.

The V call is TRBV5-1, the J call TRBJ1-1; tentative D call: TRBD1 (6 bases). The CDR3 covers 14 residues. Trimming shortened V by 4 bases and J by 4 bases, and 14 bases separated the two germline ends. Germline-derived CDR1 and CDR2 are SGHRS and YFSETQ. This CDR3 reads CASSTQGRGTEAFF. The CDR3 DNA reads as TGCGCCAGCAGCACACAGGGAAGGGGCACTGAAGCTTTCTTT.

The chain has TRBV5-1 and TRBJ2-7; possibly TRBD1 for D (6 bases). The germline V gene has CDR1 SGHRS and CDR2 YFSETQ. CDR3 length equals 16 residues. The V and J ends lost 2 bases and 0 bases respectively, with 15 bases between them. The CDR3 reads CASSFGLDSSSYEQYF. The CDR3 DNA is TGCGCCAGCAGCTTTGGATTGGACAGTAGCTCCTACGAGCAGTACTTC.

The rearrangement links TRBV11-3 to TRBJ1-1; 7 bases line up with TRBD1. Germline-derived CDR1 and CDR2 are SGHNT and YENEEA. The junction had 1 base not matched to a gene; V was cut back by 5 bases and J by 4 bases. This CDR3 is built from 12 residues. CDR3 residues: CASSPGGTEAFF. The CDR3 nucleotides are TGTGCCAGCAGCCCAGGGGGCACTGAAGCTTTCTTT.